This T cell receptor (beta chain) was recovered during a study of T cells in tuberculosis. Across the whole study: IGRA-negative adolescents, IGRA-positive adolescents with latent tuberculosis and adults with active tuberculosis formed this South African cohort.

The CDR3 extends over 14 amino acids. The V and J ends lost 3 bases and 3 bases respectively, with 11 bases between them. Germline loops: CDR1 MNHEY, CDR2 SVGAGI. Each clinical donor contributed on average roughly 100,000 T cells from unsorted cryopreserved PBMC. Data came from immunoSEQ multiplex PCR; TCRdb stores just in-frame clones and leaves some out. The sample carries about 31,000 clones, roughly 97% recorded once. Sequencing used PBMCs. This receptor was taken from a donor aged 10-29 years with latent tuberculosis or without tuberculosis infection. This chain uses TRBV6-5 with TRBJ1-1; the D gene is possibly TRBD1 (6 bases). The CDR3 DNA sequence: TGTGCCAGCAGTTATTCTGACAGGTACACTGAAGCTTTCTTT. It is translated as CASSYSDRYTEAFF.